This T cell receptor beta chain was sequenced in a study of T cell changes during pregnancy in multiple sclerosis. Germline V CDR1 and CDR2: SGHAT, FQDESV (reference sequence). J lost 5 bases, V lost 2 bases, and 9 bases had no gene match. This CDR3 comprises 16 residues. Profiling relied on immunoSEQ multiplex PCR, and the TCRdb table lists in-frame clones only, not all of them. The sample includes more than 35,000 clones, about 90% of them seen just once. This chain links TRBV11-1 with TRBJ2-1, with 7 bases lining up with TRBD2. Material: CD4+ T cells from peripheral blood mononuclear cells, obtained before pregnancy. The sequence came from a female donor with multiple sclerosis, enrolled in a pregnancy study. The CDR3 DNA is TGTGCCAGCAGCTTACGCGGGGGAACCGTGGACAATGAGCAGTTCTTC. It yields the protein CASSLRGGTVDNEQFF.